Listed below are T cell receptor beta chains from one sample, sequenced in a study of shared clonotypes between healthy human individuals. TCRdb's table, derived via immunoSEQ multiplex PCR, lists solely in-frame clones and lacks some. The table has under 1 million clones, 80% to 95% seen once. Sequencing was performed on naive CD8+ T cells sorted from blood. The receptor source for this set is a man younger than 40 in good health. Both conserved end residues are part of each CDR3. Each record gives: clone size, D gene, V gene, J gene, CDR3 length, CDR3 DNA, CDR3 protein. A D gene is named only where the DNA matches it firmly. Clone size is given for some rows only: seen once, a few or many times, or a class if the clone is expanded.

once,.,TRBV10-2,TRBJ2-7,15,TGCGCCAGCAGTGAGGTAGGGGCCAGCTCCTACGAGCAGTACTTC,CASSEVGASSYEQYF
.,.,TRBV27,TRBJ2-7,14,TGTGCCAGCAGTTTAGGGGAACCCAGCTACGAGCAGTACTTC,CASSLGEPSYEQYF
.,.,TRBV9,TRBJ1-3,13,TGTGCCAGCGCCGAAGACTCTGGAAACACCATATATTTT,CASAEDSGNTIYF
.,.,TRBV27,TRBJ2-1,14,.,CASSTSTSRDEQFF
.,TRBD2,TRBV7-9,TRBJ2-1,15,TGTGCCAGCAGCTCCTCTAGCGGGAGCTACAATGAGCAGTTCTTC,CASSSSSGSYNEQFF
.,.,TRBV7-9,TRBJ2-1,14,TGTGCCAGCAGCTTTAGCGGACGATACAATGAGCAGTTCTTC,CASSFSGRYNEQFF
.,.,TRBV6-1,TRBJ1-1,14,TGTGCCAGCAGATGGACAGTGAGGGGCACTGAAGCTTTCTTT,CASRWTVRGTEAFF
.,.,TRBV19,TRBJ2-3,15,TGTGCCACTATGGGGCGCATCCCTGGCACAGATACGCAGTATTTT,CATMGRIPGTDTQYF
.,TRBD2,TRBV5-4,TRBJ2-1,19,TGTGCCAGCAGACGTCCGCGTAGGACTAGCGGGATGCTTTGCAATGAGCAGTTCTTC,CASRRPRRTSGMLCNEQFF
.,.,TRBV29-1,TRBJ1-1,13,TGCAGCGGGGGGTTGGTCAACGACACTGAAGCTTTCTTT,CSGGLVNDTEAFF
.,.,TRBV2,TRBJ2-1,15,TGTGCCAGCAACGACAGGTATATGCCCTACAATGAGCAGTTCTTC,CASNDRYMPYNEQFF
.,TRBD2,TRBV28,TRBJ2-1,16,TGTGCCAGCAGTCCATGGACTAGCGATAACTACAATGAGCAGTTCTTC,CASSPWTSDNYNEQFF
.,TRBD2,TRBV5-5,TRBJ2-1,19,TGTGCCAGCAGCTTGTGGCTAGCGGGAGGTACCGTGGGCTACAATGAGCAGTTCTTC,CASSLWLAGGTVGYNEQFF
.,TRBD2,TRBV7-2,TRBJ2-3,16,TGTGCCAGCAGCCCCCAGGGACTAGCGTGGCCAGATACGCAGTATTTT,CASSPQGLAWPDTQYF
.,.,TRBV7-9,TRBJ1-4,14,TGTGCCAGCAGCTTCCCGGGCACGAAAGAAAAACTGTTTTTT,CASSFPGTKEKLFF
.,.,TRBV27,TRBJ2-7,13,TGTGCCAGCAGCCGCATCGACAGTTACGAGCAGTACTTC,CASSRIDSYEQYF
.,.,TRBV7-9,TRBJ2-3,13,TGTGCCAGCAGCTTAGTAATGGCAGATACGCAGTATTTT,CASSLVMADTQYF
.,.,TRBV7-3,TRBJ2-1,17,TGTGCCAGCAGCTCTCAAACTACCACCCACCCCTACAATGAGCAGTTCTTC,CASSSQTTTHPYNEQFF
once,TRBD1,TRBV27,TRBJ2-5,13,TGTGCCAGCAGTTGGGACAGGGCAGAGACCCAGTACTTC,CASSWDRAETQYF
.,.,TRBV27,TRBJ1-3,15,TGTGCCAGCAGTCTTGACGGAACCTCTGGAAACACCATATATTTT,CASSLDGTSGNTIYF
.,TRBD1,TRBV5-4,TRBJ1-1,15,TGTGCCAGCAGCGACCCCGGACAGGGGCGGGCTGAAGCTTTCTTT,CASSDPGQGRAEAFF
.,.,TRBV5-1,TRBJ2-7,15,TGCGCCAGCAGGATTTATTCGGGACAAGTCTACGAGCAGTACTTC,CASRIYSGQVYEQYF
.,TRBD2,TRBV2,TRBJ2-1,17,TGTGCCAGCAGTGTCGGACTAGCGGGACCTCAGTTCCATGAGCAGTTCTTC,CASSVGLAGPQFHEQFF
.,.,TRBV7-9,TRBJ2-5,19,TGTGCCAGCAGCTTATTGTTCTCTGTGGATGTTGTGGTACAGGAGACCCAGTACTTC,CASSLLFSVDVVVQETQYF
.,TRBD2,TRBV7-8,TRBJ2-3,15,TGTGCCAGCAGCTCAAACCTAGCGGGAGTAGATACGCAGTATTTT,CASSSNLAGVDTQYF
.,TRBD2,TRBV28,TRBJ2-3,21,TGTGCCAGCAGTTCCACGGGGGGACTAGCGGGAGTTCGGTCCGCCGCCGATACGCAGTATTTT,CASSSTGGLAGVRSAADTQYF
.,.,TRBV5-8,TRBJ1-1,14,TGTGCCAGCAGCTTGGGGGGGGCCGGCACTGAAGCTTTCTTT,CASSLGGAGTEAFF
.,TRBD1,TRBV15,TRBJ2-5,17,TGTGCCACCAGCAGAGGGGGGGACAGGGGGCCAGGAGAGACCCAGTACTTC,CATSRGGDRGPGETQYF
.,.,TRBV27,TRBJ2-3,13,TGTGCCAGCAGTTCCCCCCACACAGATACGCAGTATTTT,CASSSPHTDTQYF
few,TRBD1,TRBV27,TRBJ2-7,13,TGTGCCAGCAGTTTTCTACAGGGGTGGGAGCAGTACTTC,CASSFLQGWEQYF
.,TRBD2,TRBV5-1,TRBJ2-2,16,TGCGCCAGCAGCCCGAGGCGGGAGCGAAACACCGGGGAGCTGTTTTTT,CASSPRRERNTGELFF
.,.,TRBV4-1,TRBJ2-7,16,TGCGCCAGCAGCCCACCCCTGAGAGACGGGGCCTACGAGCAGTACTTC,CASSPPLRDGAYEQYF
few,.,TRBV27,TRBJ1-5,14,TGTGCCAGCAGTTCCCGTGGGGGCAATCAGCCCCAGCATTTT,CASSSRGGNQPQHF
.,TRBD2,TRBV28,TRBJ2-1,16,TGTGCCAGCAGTTTCGGGACTAGCGGGAGGAGGAATGAGCAGTTCTTC,CASSFGTSGRRNEQFF
.,TRBD2,TRBV11-2,TRBJ2-1,18,TGTGCCAGCAGCTTAGATAGTTTCGGGCTAGCGGGGTCAAATGAGCAGTTCTTC,CASSLDSFGLAGSNEQFF
.,TRBD1,TRBV27,TRBJ2-7,15,TGTGCCAGCAGTTTATCGGGCAGGGGGATTTACGAGCAGTACTTC,CASSLSGRGIYEQYF
.,.,TRBV6-1,TRBJ1-2,16,TGTGCCAGCAGTGAAGCGTGGGGGAATGCCCCTGCTGGCTACACCTTC,CASSEAWGNAPAGYTF
.,.,TRBV27,TRBJ2-1,12,TGTGCCAGCAGTTTAGGCCGTAATGAGCAGTTCTTC,CASSLGRNEQFF
.,TRBD1,TRBV18,TRBJ2-7,13,TGTGCCAGCTCCCCGGGACAGAGCTACGAGCAGTACTTC,CASSPGQSYEQYF
.,.,TRBV27,TRBJ2-7,14,TGTGCCAGCAGTTCGTTGGCGAGGGGCGAGCGGCGGTACTTC,CASSSLARGERRYF
.,.,TRBV7-7,TRBJ2-1,14,TGTGCTAGCAGCTTGGGGGACAACTACAATGAGCAGTTCTTC,CASSLGDNYNEQFF
.,TRBD1,TRBV6-6,TRBJ2-7,14,TGTGCCAGCAATGACAGGGTTTTTTCCTACGAGCAGTACTTC,CASNDRVFSYEQYF
.,TRBD2,TRBV28,TRBJ2-5,16,TGTGCCAGCAGTTTCCGGGGCGGGAGGGGGGAAGAGACCCAGTACTTC,CASSFRGGRGEETQYF
.,TRBD2,TRBV29-1,TRBJ2-1,14,TGCAGCGTTGAAGTGCCTAGCGGATACAATGAGCAGTTCTTC,CSVEVPSGYNEQFF
.,.,TRBV18,TRBJ2-1,13,TGTGCCAGCTCACCAGGGTGGTGGAATGAGCAGTTCTTC,CASSPGWWNEQFF
few,.,TRBV27,TRBJ1-5,14,TGTGCCAGCAGTTTAAGAGGGGCTAATCAGCCCCAGCATTTT,CASSLRGANQPQHF